Below, 18 T cell receptor beta chains from the same sample are listed, as sequenced in a study of T cells in Graves' hyperthyroidism and ophthalmopathy. Amplification yielded TCR beta CDR3 regions, with RNA transcripts as the source. HTBI primers drove first-round RT-PCR of the TCR CDR3. From the multiplex PCR reads, TCRdb called clonotypes with MiXCR, one entry per CDR3 protein. The sample has some 600,000 distinct CDR3 sequences, 11% to 15% seen once. Input material: blood. These receptor sequences come from a woman aged 30 to 39 with Graves' hyperthyroidism that later progressed to Graves' ophthalmopathy.

To note about this clonotype: In this CDR3 the conserved last residue, phenylalanine or tryptophan, is missing, so a read error is likely. The chain links TRBV6-2 or TRBV6-3 to TRBJ2-7; 9 nucleotides align to TRBD1. This CDR3 has 14 residues. Unmatched junction bases numbered 8, after V lost 6 bases and J lost 5 bases. From germline, CDR1 is MNHEY and CDR2 SVGEGT. CDR3 protein: CASSPGTGWNEQYL. CDR3 DNA: TGTGCCAGCAGCCCCGGGACAGGGTGGAACGAGCAGTACCTC.

In its sample, this clonotype was seen a few times. The rearrangement uses TRBV6-4 and TRBJ1-5; 9 bases match TRBD1. Germline CDR1 and CDR2: MRHNA and SNTAGT. V lost 6 bases to trimming and J lost 5 bases; unmatched junction nucleotides: 14. There are 17 residues in the CDR3. CDR3 sequence: CASRDLLGTGPYQPQHF. The CDR3 DNA sequence: TGTGCCAGCAGGGACCTCCTCGGGACAGGGCCTTATCAGCCCCAGCATTTT.

This clonotype occurred many times. V is TRBV12-5 and J is TRBJ2-5, with 8 nucleotides matching TRBD2. Trimming cost V 0 bases and J 6 bases; bases outside gene matches: 6. The CDR3 contains 15 residues. Germline V gene lookup returns CDR1 LGHNT and CDR2 FRNRAP. CDR3: CASGLVLRGAKTQYF. DNA for the CDR3: TGTGCTAGTGGTTTGGTATTGCGGGGGGCAAAGACCCAGTACTTC. The full variable domain, in which reference TRBV12-5 and TRBJ2-5 provide the parts outside the CDR3, is DARVTQTPRHKVTEMGQEVTMRCQPILGHNTVFWYRQTMMQGLELLAYFRNRAPLDDSGMPKDRFSAEMPDATLATLKIQPSEPRDSAVYFCASGLVLRGAKTQYFGPGTRLLVL.

This clonotype showed up many times. The V and J genes are TRBV9 and TRBJ1-1; 11 nucleotides agree with TRBD1. The CDR3 totals 18 residues. CDR1 and CDR2 from the germline V gene are SGDLS and YYNGEE. With 0 bases clipped from V and 2 bases from J, the junction kept 9 bases outside the gene matches. Here the CDR3 reads CASSVGSGTGGINTEAFF. The CDR3 DNA follows: TGTGCCAGCAGCGTAGGATCCGGGACAGGGGGTATAAACACTGAAGCTTTCTTT. Looking up the rest from reference TRBV9 and TRBJ1-1 gives the full variable domain: DSGVTQTPKHLITATGQRVTLRCSPRSGDLSVYWYQQSLDQGLQFLIQYYNGEERAKGNILERFSAQQFPDLHSELNLSSLELGDSALYFCASSVGSGTGGINTEAFFGQGTRLTVV.

Many counts were recorded for this clonotype. This chain connects TRBV7-9 to TRBJ2-2, with D unresolved. The CDR3 length is 15 residues. The V and J ends lost 1 base and 1 base respectively, with 7 bases between them. Germline V gene lookup returns CDR1 SEHNR and CDR2 FQNEAQ (reference sequence). CDR3 DNA: TGTGCCAGCAGCTTAGGGCACCTGAACACCGGGGAGCTGTTTTTT. Protein product: CASSLGHLNTGELFF. The whole variable domain, remainder taken from reference TRBV7-9 and TRBJ2-2, is DTGVSQNPRHKITKRGQNVTFRCDPISEHNRLYWYRQTLGQGPEFLTYFQNEAQLEKSRLLSDRFSAERPKGSFSTLEIQRTEQGDSAMYLCASSLGHLNTGELFFGEGSRLTVL.

Many counts were recorded for this clonotype. The gene calls are TRBV29-1 and TRBJ1-2; maybe TRBD1 (5 bases). Trimming shortened V by 7 bases and J by 8 bases, and 14 bases separated the two germline ends. Per germline, CDR1 SQVTM and CDR2 ANQGSEA. The CDR3 extends over 11 amino acids. CDR3 sequence (DNA): TGCAGCGCAAGCCCGCAGGGCGGCTACACCTTC. Its translation is CSASPQGGYTF.

The chain links TRBV9 to TRBJ2-5; TRBD2 might be the D (6 bases). CDR3 length: 14 residues. V lost 0 bases and J lost 3, with 9 bases in between. Germline CDR1 and CDR2: SGDLS and YYNGEE. The CDR3 here is CASSVGGGEETQYF. In DNA, the CDR3 is TGTGCCAGCAGCGTAGGAGGCGGGGAAGAGACCCAGTACTTC.

This clonotype has just a few counts. The chain has TRBV4-3 and TRBJ1-2; 9 positions agree with TRBD1. V was clipped by 2 bases and J by 8 bases; unmatched bases: 3. Germline V gene data show CDR1 as LGHNA and CDR2 as YSLEER. The CDR3 totals 13 residues. The CDR3 here is CASSQTGGWGYTF. The CDR3 DNA reads TGCGCCAGCAGCCAAACAGGGGGCTGGGGCTACACCTTC.

This clonotype appeared many times. This chain links TRBV7-3 with TRBJ1-5, with a possible D match to TRBD1 (5 bases). The germline V gene encodes CDR1 SGHTA and CDR2 FQGTGA. V was trimmed by 5 bases and J by 6 bases, leaving 17 bases between them. This CDR3 contains 15 residues. Here the CDR3 reads CASSPADTRTQPQHF. The CDR3 DNA sequence: TGTGCCAGCAGCCCTGCGGACACCAGGACTCAGCCCCAGCATTTT.

This clonotype turned up a few times. Germline and junction disagree at one end, which may indicate a read error. This chain joins TRBV20-1 and TRBJ2-1; TRBD2 matches 9 bases. The CDR3 length is 17 residues. In germline, CDR1 is DFQATT, CDR2 SNEGSKA (reference sequence). In DNA, the CDR3 is TGCAGCGCTAAGGTTTTCGGCGGGGGGGGCTCCTACAATGAGCAGTTCTTC. It translates to CSAKVFGGGGSYNEQFF.

This clonotype was counted between two and nine times. The V and J genes are TRBV5-6 and TRBJ2-7; D is possibly TRBD1 (6 bases). The CDR3 sequence is 16 residues long. CDR1 and CDR2 (germline): SGHDT, YYEEEE. The V gene lost 3 bases and the J gene lost 2 bases, with 18 bases spanning the gap. The CDR3 reads CASSSLGERGTYEQYF. DNA for the CDR3: TGTGCCAGCAGCTCCCTGGGTGAAAGGGGGACCTACGAGCAGTACTTC.

Concerning this clonotype itself: Possible read error: a much larger clone is one base away. V usage is TRBV5-1 and J usage is TRBJ1-2; 9 bases line up with TRBD1. The CDR3 is made up of 15 amino acids. V dropped 3 bases and J dropped 4; count of bases not matched to a gene: 7. Germline assignment: CDR1 SGHRS and CDR2 YFSETQ. The CDR3 region is CASSSSGQGSYGYTF. The DNA of the CDR3 is TGCGCCAGCAGCTCTTCAGGACAGGGGAGCTATGGCTACACCTTC.

Comments on this clonotype: This may be a read error, as it is one base from a much larger clone. The V call is TRBV27, the J call TRBJ1-5, with D uncertain. The CDR3 is 14 residues long. CDR1 and CDR2 (germline): MNHEY, SMNVEV (reference sequence). The CDR3 nucleotides are TGTGCCGGCAGAAACGCCAGACAAAATCAGCCCCAGCATTTT. Encoded protein: CAGRNARQNQPQHF.

This clonotype was detected ten times or more. V usage is TRBV19 and J usage is TRBJ1-1, with a weak D call TRBD1 (6 bases). V lost 3 bases, J lost 5 bases, and 13 bases lay in between. The germline CDR1 and CDR2 sequences are LNHDA and SQIVND (reference sequence). The CDR3 is made up of 14 amino acids. CDR3 region: CASSIAGANTEAFF. DNA of the CDR3: TGTGCCAGTAGTATCGCAGGGGCGAATACTGAAGCTTTCTTT.

The chain uses TRBV19 and TRBJ2-2; 10 bases align to TRBD1. The CDR3 totals 15 residues. V dropped 6 bases and J dropped 7; count of bases not matched to a gene: 8. Germline V gene sequence: CDR1 LNHDA, CDR2 SQIVND (reference sequence). The CDR3 DNA reads TGTGCCAGTAGGGGGGACAGGGGAGAGGACGGGGAGCTGTTTTTT. It codes for CASRGDRGEDGELFF.

This chain connects TRBV7-2 to TRBJ2-1; TRBD2 matches at 10 bases. The CDR3 has 15 amino acids. V lost 3 bases, J lost 13 bases, and 12 bases stayed unmatched. Germline loops: CDR1 SGHTA, CDR2 FQGNSA. CDR3 sequence reads: CASSLGLAGERSQFF. The CDR3 DNA is TGTGCCAGCAGCTTGGGGCTAGCGGGAGAAAGGTCTCAGTTCTTC.

This clonotype was observed at least ten times. V and J are TRBV6-1 and TRBJ2-3, with D possibly matching TRBD2 (6 bases). The CDR3 is 17 amino acids. Germline V lookup: CDR1 MNHNS, CDR2 SASEGT. V shed 6 bases and J shed 4 bases, with 23 bases lying between them. Here the CDR3 DNA reads TGTGCCAGCAGCACCCTCTTGGTGGGAGGAACCGCAGATACGCAGTATTTT. Translated, it gives CASSTLLVGGTADTQYF.

This clonotype has more than one count but fewer than ten. This chain links TRBV19 with TRBJ1-1; D gene ambiguous. Trimming took off 4 bases at V and 5 bases at J, with 8 bases between the two ends. The CDR3 runs 12 residues. Germline V gene data show CDR1 as LNHDA and CDR2 as SQIVND (reference sequence). The CDR3 spells CASSRIGTEAFF. CDR3 sequence (DNA): TGTGCCAGTAGTAGAATCGGAACTGAAGCTTTCTTT.